One sample yielded the 32 T cell receptor beta chains listed below, sequenced in a study of human T cells and chemical hapten exposure. TCRdb used MiXCR to reprocess the RACE reads, holding one entry per CDR3 protein. The data contain about 340,000 distinct CDR3 sequences, around 7% of them singletons. Noted time point: patch test 1, 2 weeks after DPC sensitization. Treatment specified: therapeutic diphenylcyclopropenone sensitization with weekly scalp DPC. Here the sequenced sample was whole blood, taken in connection with sensitization to the hapten diphenylcyclopropenone (DPC). These TCRs come from a woman aged 18 to 35 with alopecia areata. Some clones in this sample may be carry-over from other donors' samples.

This clonotype was detected only a few times. The rearrangement uses TRBV7-9 and TRBJ2-5, with TRBD1 matching over 12 bases. The trim removed 5 bases at V and 4 bases at J, leaving 5 bases unmatched. The CDR3 runs to 15 residues. The germline V gene encodes CDR1 SEHNR and CDR2 FQNEAQ (reference sequence). CDR3 nucleotides: TGTGCCAGCAGCCTGGGGACAGGGGGCACAGAGACCCAGTACTTC. Translated: CASSLGTGGTETQYF.

The chain carries TRBV5-4 and TRBJ2-3, with D perhaps matching TRBD2 (6 bases). CDR1 SGHNT and CDR2 YYREEE come from the germline V gene (reference sequence). CDR3 length: 19 residues. Between the trimmed V and J ends, which lost 0 bases and 0 bases, there was a span of 20 bases. The CDR3: CASSLDPQRVNPSTDTQYF. CDR3 nucleotides: TGTGCCAGCAGCTTGGACCCACAGCGGGTGAACCCTAGCACAGATACGCAGTATTTT.

The rearrangement joins TRBV19 to TRBJ2-1; 9 bases line up with TRBD2. This CDR3 region has 16 residues. V dropped 6 bases and J dropped 6; count of bases not matched to a gene: 12. Germline values: CDR1 LNHDA, CDR2 SQIVND (reference sequence). The CDR3 bases are TGTGCCAGTAGCCTACTAGGGGAAGCGGGGGGCAATGAGCAGTTCTTC. Translated, it gives CASSLLGEAGGNEQFF.

This clonotype was counted only a few times. This rearrangement joins TRBV11-2 to TRBJ1-1; TRBD1 is a possible D gene (6 bases). With 2 bases removed from V and 0 bases from J, the gap between germline ends came to 10 bases. The CDR3 runs 15 residues. In germline, CDR1 is SGHAT, CDR2 FQNNGV. CDR3 protein: CASSLKGVMNTEAFF. CDR3 coding DNA: TGTGCCAGCAGCTTAAAGGGGGTGATGAACACTGAAGCTTTCTTT.

The chain joins TRBV20-1 to TRBJ1-2; possibly TRBD1 for D (5 bases). The CDR3 covers 15 residues. The ends were cut back, 2 bases at V and 6 bases at J, with 19 bases in the middle. Looked up from germline, CDR1 is DFQATT and CDR2 is SNEGSKA (reference sequence). The CDR3 region has the DNA TGCAGTGCTAGACCTCCTCGACAGCCGACGAATGGCTACACCTTC. It yields the protein CSARPPRQPTNGYTF.

Only a few counts were recorded for this clonotype. The chain has TRBV12-3 or TRBV12-4 and TRBJ1-6; D remains ambiguous. Trimming took off 5 bases at V and 2 bases at J, with 10 bases between the two ends. The CDR3 is 15 residues long. CDR3 amino acids: CASSTVEPYNSPLHF. The DNA for the CDR3 is TGTGCCAGCAGTACAGTGGAACCCTATAATTCACCCCTCCACTTT.

The CDR3 bases are TGTGCCAGCGACGAAACCCCTCTAAACTATGGCTACACCTTC. It is translated as CASDETPLNYGYTF. V usage is TRBV28 and J usage is TRBJ1-2; no reliable D call. V shed 8 bases and J shed 2 bases, with 15 bases lying between them. Germline assignment: CDR1 MDHEN and CDR2 SYDVKM. The length of the CDR3 is 14 residues.

Ten or more counts support this clonotype. The CDR3: CASSRQQVPYEQYF. For the CDR3, the DNA is TGTGCCAGCTCGCGCCAACAAGTCCCCTACGAGCAGTACTTC. The chain joins TRBV18 to TRBJ2-7; no definite D call. V gave up 6 bases and J gave up 2 bases, with 14 bases separating them. Germline CDR1 and CDR2: KGHSH and LQKENI. The CDR3 sequence is 14 residues long.

This clonotype was observed a handful of times. The rearrangement uses TRBV11-2 and TRBJ2-3; perhaps D is TRBD1 or TRBD2 (5 bases each). V was clipped by 4 bases and J by 6 bases, with 26 bases between them. The germline V gene has CDR1 SGHAT and CDR2 FQNNGV. CDR3 length: 18 amino acids. CDR3 sequence reads: CASSSLLRQRGARDTQYF. CDR3 nucleotide sequence: TGTGCCAGCAGCTCGCTCCTTCGACAGAGAGGGGCCAGGGATACGCAGTATTTT. Looking up the rest from reference TRBV11-2 and TRBJ2-3 gives the full variable domain: EAGVAQSPRYKIIEKRQSVAFWCNPISGHATLYWYQQILGQGPKLLIQFQNNGVVDDSQLPKDRFSAERLKGVDSTLKIQPAKLEDSAVYLCASSSLLRQRGARDTQYFGPGTRLTVL.

This clonotype was seen a handful of times. The chain is built from TRBV6-1 and TRBJ2-7; D possibly uses TRBD1 or TRBD2 (5 bases each). This CDR3 has 12 amino acids. V dropped 7 bases and J dropped 4 bases, with 11 bases sitting between them. The germline V gene has CDR1 MNHNS and CDR2 SASEGT. CDR3 region: CASNEGMYEQYF. The CDR3 DNA reads as TGTGCCAGCAACGAGGGGATGTACGAGCAGTACTTC.

The J gene is TRBJ2-7, the V gene TRBV3-1; D unresolved. CDR1 LGHDT and CDR2 YNNKEL come from the germline V gene (reference sequence). V was clipped by 0 bases and J by 3 bases, with 6 bases between them. The CDR3 is 13 amino acids. The CDR3: CASSQDTHYEQYF. The CDR3 coding sequence is TGTGCCAGCAGCCAAGACACCCACTACGAGCAGTACTTC.

This chain links TRBV7-2 with TRBJ1-5, with 7 bases fitting TRBD1. CDR1 is SGHTA and CDR2 is FQGNSA in the germline V gene. Unmatched junction bases numbered 8, after V lost 5 bases and J lost 7 bases. There are 14 residues in the CDR3. In nucleotides, the CDR3 is TGTGCCAGCAGCACCCGACAGGGCGCCCAGCCCCAGCATTTT. This gives the protein CASSTRQGAQPQHF.

This clonotype has at least ten counts. The chain uses TRBV29-1 and TRBJ2-7; TRBD1 aligns across 9 bases. The CDR3 spans 14 residues. J was trimmed by 4 bases and V by 4 bases; bases with no gene match: 8. Germline lookup yields CDR1 SQVTM and CDR2 ANQGSEA. The CDR3 sequence is CSVVIWDRVYEQYF. CDR3 in DNA: TGCAGCGTTGTAATCTGGGACAGGGTTTACGAGCAGTACTTC.

This clonotype has ten or more counts. This chain connects TRBV6-1 to TRBJ2-2; D not certain. There are 16 residues in the CDR3. The germline CDR1 and CDR2 sequences are MNHNS and SASEGT. V gave up 1 base and J gave up 7 bases, with 16 bases separating them. Here the CDR3 reads CASSEGSLPYDGELFF. Here the CDR3 DNA reads TGTGCCAGCAGTGAAGGGTCTCTCCCGTACGACGGGGAGCTGTTTTTT.

This clonotype was seen repeatedly, ten times or more. The rearrangement joins TRBV2 to TRBJ2-1, with TRBD1 identical over 10 bases. V shed 8 bases, J shed 7 bases, and the junction held 2 bases outside the gene matches. The CDR3 contains 12 residues. Germline V gives CDR1 SNHLY, CDR2 FYNNEI. The CDR3 sequence is CASPGQGNEQFF. The CDR3, as DNA: TGTGCCAGCCCGGGACAGGGGAATGAGCAGTTCTTC.

This clonotype showed up just a few times. The chain is built from TRBV2 and TRBJ1-2, with D possibly being TRBD1 (5 bases). Trimming removed 4 bases at V and 13 bases at J, with 16 bases between. Looked up from germline, CDR1 is SNHLY and CDR2 is FYNNEI. The CDR3 totals 12 residues. The CDR3 DNA sequence: TGTGCCAGCAGTGTAGGAGGGGATGTACGCACCTTC. Translating gives CASSVGGDVRTF.

This clonotype was counted only a few times. This chain uses TRBV6-2 or TRBV6-3 with TRBJ1-6; D call uncertain. The CDR3 consists of 15 residues. V gave up 2 bases and J gave up 2 bases, with 7 bases separating them. In germline, CDR1 is MNHEY, CDR2 SVGEGT. The CDR3 DNA reads TGTGCCAGCAGTTACAGAGGACCCTATAATTCACCCCTCCACTTT. It is translated as CASSYRGPYNSPLHF.

The rearrangement uses TRBV12-5 and TRBJ1-2; D is possibly TRBD1 (6 bases). This CDR3 is 14 amino acids long. From germline, CDR1 is LGHNT and CDR2 FRNRAP. V was cut by 2 bases and J by 2 bases, with 9 bases left in between. CDR3 sequence (DNA): TGTGCTAGTGGTTTGATCGGACAGAACTATGGCTACACCTTC. Translation gives CASGLIGQNYGYTF.

This clonotype was picked up a small number of times. This chain joins TRBV4-1 and TRBJ1-1; unclear D gene. Germline V gene data show CDR1 as MGHRA and CDR2 as YSYEKL. The CDR3 totals 15 residues. V gave up 4 bases and J gave up 10 bases, with 22 bases separating them. The CDR3 coding sequence is TGCGCCAGCAGCCCGCATGGGGTGGGTTATGAAGTAGCTTTCTTT. It encodes CASSPHGVGYEVAFF.

V and J are TRBV18 and TRBJ1-6; D is perhaps TRBD1 (6 bases). This CDR3 region has 16 residues. Trimming left V 4 bases short and J 7 bases short, with 17 bases between. CDR1 KGHSH and CDR2 LQKENI come from the germline V gene. CDR3 sequence: CASSRGGTNGNSPLHF. CDR3 in DNA: TGTGCCAGCTCACGAGGGGGGACAAATGGAAATTCACCCCTCCACTTT.

This clonotype was seen ten or more times. The rearrangement links TRBV4-3 to TRBJ2-7; the D gene is possibly TRBD1 (6 bases). Per germline, CDR1 LGHNA and CDR2 YSLEER. This CDR3 is built from 14 residues. Trimming removed 0 bases at V and 4 bases at J, with 10 bases between. The chain's CDR3 is CASSQEQRGYEQYF. The CDR3 DNA reads as TGCGCCAGCAGCCAAGAACAGAGGGGGTACGAGCAGTACTTC.

This clonotype was observed a few times. The chain has TRBV19 and TRBJ2-7; 8 bases fit TRBD1. Germline V CDR1 and CDR2: LNHDA, SQIVND (reference sequence). J lost 2 bases, V lost 6 bases, and 6 bases had no gene match. The CDR3 contains 14 residues. The CDR3 here is CASRPHRGAYEQYF. Written as DNA, the CDR3 is TGTGCCAGTAGACCTCACAGGGGGGCCTACGAGCAGTACTTC.

This clonotype was found many times. The chain couples TRBV12-5 to TRBJ1-1; 7 positions agree with TRBD1. The CDR3 is made up of 17 amino acids. The V gene's germline CDR1 is LGHNT and CDR2 FRNRAP. J lost 7 bases, V lost 2 bases, and 16 bases had no gene match. The CDR3 bases are TGTGCTAGTGGTTTGCCTTTCCTCCGAGGGGGCGCGGTTGAAGCTTTCTTT. As protein: CASGLPFLRGGAVEAFF.

This clonotype was detected only a few times. The chain combines TRBV20-1 with TRBJ2-7; the D gene is possibly TRBD1 (5 bases). The V end lost 6 bases, the J end lost 2 bases, and 23 bases lay between the germline ends. The length of the CDR3 is 16 residues. Germline CDR1 and CDR2: DFQATT and SNEGSKA (reference sequence). CDR3 DNA sequence: TGCAGTGCAAAGGACACACTCGGGCCTCCTACCTACGAGCAGTACTTC. Protein: CSAKDTLGPPTYEQYF.

This clonotype occurred many times. The chain carries TRBV2 and TRBJ1-5; a weak D match, TRBD1 (6 bases). Germline CDR1 SNHLY, CDR2 FYNNEI. This CDR3 is 17 amino acids long. With 3 bases removed from V and 2 bases from J, the gap between germline ends came to 17 bases. In DNA, the CDR3 is TGTGCCAGCAGTGACATGGGGGCGGTTCGTGGCAATCAGCCCCAGCATTTT. Amino acids: CASSDMGAVRGNQPQHF. Full variable domain (rest looked up from reference TRBV2 and TRBJ1-5): EPEVTQTPSHQVTQMGQEVILRCVPISNHLYFYWYRQILGQKVEFLVSFYNNEISEKSEIFDDQFSVERPDGSNFTLKIRSTKLEDSAMYFCASSDMGAVRGNQPQHFGDGTRLSIL.

This clonotype has a handful of counts. The V and J genes are TRBV7-2 and TRBJ2-2; 8 nucleotides agree with TRBD1. Germline V gives CDR1 SGHTA, CDR2 FQGNSA. This CDR3 is 15 amino acids long. Trimming cost V 6 bases and J 0 bases; bases outside gene matches: 3. This CDR3 is CASSPGGANTGELFF. The CDR3 coding sequence is TGTGCCAGCAGTCCAGGGGGCGCGAACACCGGGGAGCTGTTTTTT.

V is TRBV4-1 and J is TRBJ1-1, with unresolved D. Trimming took 0 bases from V and 3 from J, leaving 11 bases between them. Per the germline V gene, CDR1 is MGHRA and CDR2 is YSYEKL. This CDR3 contains 15 residues. CDR3 in amino acids: CASSQDSVLYTEAFF. In DNA, the CDR3 is TGCGCCAGCAGCCAAGATAGTGTGTTGTACACTGAAGCTTTCTTT.

CDR3 region: CASTRGPIASEAFF. Written as DNA, the CDR3 is TGCGCCAGCACCAGGGGACCCATTGCATCTGAAGCTTTCTTT. This chain joins TRBV4-1 and TRBJ1-1; possible D gene TRBD1, 6 bases. CDR3 length: 14 residues. Trimming removed 7 bases at V and 6 bases at J, with 18 bases between. Germline V lookup: CDR1 MGHRA, CDR2 YSYEKL.

This clonotype was seen at least ten times. The rearrangement uses TRBV7-8 and TRBJ2-7; D perhaps matches TRBD1 (6 bases). This CDR3 comprises 15 residues. Germline lookup yields CDR1 SGHVS and CDR2 FQNEAQ. V gave up 2 bases and J gave up 6 bases, with 17 bases separating them. The CDR3 is CASSLLARGIREQYF. The DNA of the CDR3 is TGTGCCAGCAGCTTATTAGCCAGGGGAATCCGCGAGCAGTACTTC. Supplemented by reference TRBV7-8 and TRBJ2-7, the full variable domain reads GAGVSQSPRYKVAKRGQDVALRCDPISGHVSLFWYQQALGQGPEFLTYFQNEAQLDKSGLPSDRFFAERPEGSVSTLKIQRTQQEDSAVYLCASSLLARGIREQYFGPGTRLTVT.

In this sample, this clonotype turned up many times. The V and J genes are TRBV6-4 and TRBJ1-1, with a tentative D call TRBD1 (5 bases). Trimming took off 6 bases at V and 1 base at J, with 12 bases between the two ends. There are 14 residues in the CDR3. Germline V gene data show CDR1 as MRHNA and CDR2 as SNTAGT. DNA of the CDR3: TGTGCCAGCAGCCCAGAAAGGGGGAACACTGAAGCTTTCTTT. It is translated as CASSPERGNTEAFF.

This rearrangement joins TRBV7-2 to TRBJ2-3, with a weak D call TRBD1 (5 bases). The length of the CDR3 is 12 residues. CDR1 SGHTA and CDR2 FQGNSA come from the germline V gene. The germline V and J ends were trimmed by 4 bases and 6 bases, with 8 bases remaining between them. CDR3 in DNA: TGTGCCAGCAGCTGGGGCGTGGATACGCAGTATTTT. It encodes CASSWGVDTQYF.

This clonotype appeared a few times. The rearrangement joins TRBV12-3 or TRBV12-4 to TRBJ1-2; no definite D call. This CDR3 spans 12 amino acids. V lost 3 bases, J lost 3 bases, and 5 bases lay in between. CDR3 nucleotide sequence: TGTGCCAGCAGTTTTTCGGACTATGGCTACACCTTC. This translates into CASSFSDYGYTF.